These T cell receptor beta chains were read from a single sample in a study of read filtering for tumor transcriptome and immune sequencing. TCRdb re-called the reads through MiXCR, storing one row per CDR3 protein. The sample yields about 47,000 distinct CDR3 sequences, approximately 12% seen once. Source material: a population of CD138-negative cells sorted from bone marrow. The origin of the receptors is a donor at least 40 years old with multiple myeloma. The CDR3 runs from the conserved cysteine through the conserved F or W. The order of the fields is clone size, J gene, D gene, V gene, CDR3 protein, CDR3 DNA. D genes are given only for firm matches. For some rows the clone size is stated as once, few or many, or as a class when expanded; others skip it.

size: -; J: TRBJ1-1; D: TRBD1; V: TRBV2; CDR3: CASCEIRQGQAEAFF; DNA: TGTGCCAGCTGTGAAATTCGACAGGGACAAGCTGAGGCTTTCTTT
size: medium-sized; J: TRBJ2-1; D: -; V: TRBV29-1; CDR3: CSVAKGSSSYNEQFF; DNA: TGCAGCGTGGCCAAGGGCTCAAGCTCCTACAATGAGCAGTTCTTC
size: many; J: TRBJ2-6; D: -; V: TRBV7-8; CDR3: CASSFNPGANVLTF; DNA: TGTGCCAGCAGCTTTAACCCTGGGGCCAACGTCCTGACTTTC
size: many; J: TRBJ1-4; D: TRBD1; V: TRBV4-1; CDR3: CASSQGQGNEKLFF; DNA: TGCGCCAGCAGCCAAGGACAGGGGAATGAAAAACTGTTTTTT
size: many; J: TRBJ1-1; D: TRBD1; V: TRBV4-3; CDR3: CASSQDGQGETEAFF; DNA: TGCGCCAGCAGCCAAGATGGGCAGGGGGAAACTGAAGCTTTCTTT
size: many; J: TRBJ2-7; D: -; V: TRBV7-9; CDR3: CASSGTTYEQYF; DNA: TGTGCCAGCTCAGGGACCACCTACGAGCAGTACTTC
size: many; J: TRBJ1-2; D: -; V: TRBV29-1; CDR3: CSGGTSEGYGYTF; DNA: TGCAGCGGAGGGACTTCTGAGGGCTATGGCTACACCTTC
size: -; J: TRBJ2-1; D: TRBD2; V: TRBV7-9; CDR3: CASTVGLAGDNEQFF; DNA: TGTGCCAGCACCGTAGGACTAGCGGGGGATAATGAGCAGTTCTTC
size: many; J: TRBJ2-7; D: -; V: TRBV20-1; CDR3: CSANRDLYEQYF; DNA: TGCAGTGCCAACAGGGATTTGTACGAGCAGTACTTC
size: many; J: TRBJ2-4; D: -; V: TRBV20-1; CDR3: CSAQGIAKNIQYF; DNA: TGCAGTGCACAGGGCATAGCCAAAAACATTCAGTACTTC
size: many; J: TRBJ2-7; D: TRBD2; V: TRBV5-4; CDR3: CASSLDLAGREQYF; DNA: TGTGCCAGCAGCTTGGACCTAGCGGGACGCGAGCAGTACTTC
size: many; J: TRBJ1-1; D: -; V: TRBV7-9; CDR3: CASSYSTASGTEAFF; DNA: TGTGCCAGCAGCTACTCAACTGCCAGTGGCACTGAAGCTTTCTTT
size: many; J: TRBJ2-5; D: TRBD2; V: TRBV20-1; CDR3: CSAGTSEETQYF; DNA: TGCAGTGCTGGGACTAGCGAAGAGACCCAGTACTTC
size: many; J: TRBJ1-4; D: -; V: TRBV27; CDR3: CASSPGGGRSNEKLFF; DNA: TGTGCCAGCTCGCCAGGCGGGGGCAGGTCTAATGAAAAACTGTTTTTT
size: many; J: TRBJ2-7; D: TRBD2; V: TRBV6-2/TRBV6-3; CDR3: CASSFQAGGPGEQYF; DNA: TGTGCCAGCAGTTTCCAAGCGGGAGGCCCGGGAGAGCAGTACTTC
size: many; J: TRBJ2-5; D: TRBD2; V: TRBV7-6; CDR3: CASSPSGGGSGSKTQYF; DNA: TGTGCCAGCAGCCCCTCCGGAGGTGGGAGCGGGAGTAAGACCCAGTACTTC
size: -; J: TRBJ1-1; D: -; V: TRBV4-3; CDR3: CASSQGAGTEALF; DNA: TGCGCCAGCAGCCAAGGAGCGGGCACTGAAGCTCTCTTT
size: many; J: TRBJ1-5; D: -; V: TRBV27; CDR3: CASSPLGQPQHF; DNA: TGTGCCAGCAGCCCTTTAGGTCAGCCCCAGCATTTT
size: many; J: TRBJ2-1; D: -; V: TRBV7-2; CDR3: CASRTRVYEQFF; DNA: TGTGCCAGTCGGACGCGAGTGTATGAGCAGTTCTTC
size: many; J: TRBJ1-2; D: -; V: TRBV6-5; CDR3: CASSLDTYGYTF; DNA: TGTGCCAGCAGTTTGGACACCTATGGCTACACCTTC
size: many; J: TRBJ2-7; D: -; V: TRBV28; CDR3: CASSPNHGQYF; DNA: TGTGCCAGCAGTCCAAATCACGGGCAGTACTTC
size: many; J: TRBJ2-2; D: TRBD1; V: TRBV20-1; CDR3: CSASKTGLRTGELFF; DNA: TGCAGTGCTAGCAAGACAGGGTTGCGCACCGGGGAGCTGTTTTTT
size: many; J: TRBJ2-7; D: -; V: TRBV5-1; CDR3: CASSPQGGYEQYF; DNA: TGCGCCAGCAGCCCTCAGGGGGGGTACGAGCAGTACTTC
size: -; J: TRBJ2-3; D: TRBD2; V: TRBV29-1; CDR3: CNVDGGRGSTDTQYF; DNA: TGCAACGTTGACGGCGGGAGGGGAAGCACAGATACGCAGTATTTT
size: many; J: TRBJ2-1; D: -; V: TRBV11-2; CDR3: CASSLQQKGEQFF; DNA: TGTGCCAGCAGCTTGCAACAAAAGGGAGAGCAGTTCTTC
size: many; J: TRBJ2-2; D: TRBD2; V: TRBV18; CDR3: CASSPTQGGRAHTGELFF; DNA: TGTGCCAGCTCACCGACTCAAGGCGGGAGGGCCCACACCGGGGAGCTGTTTTTT
size: -; J: TRBJ2-1; D: -; V: TRBV5-1; CDR3: CASSLDGGTYNEQFF; DNA: TGCGCCAGCAGCTTGGATGGCGGGACGTACAATGAGCAGTTCTTC
size: many; J: TRBJ1-2; D: TRBD1; V: TRBV6-6; CDR3: CASSYSPGQLDGYTF; DNA: TGTGCCAGCAGTTACTCGCCGGGACAGTTGGATGGCTACACCTTC
size: few; J: TRBJ2-6; D: TRBD1; V: TRBV11-2; CDR3: CASSLTGTTAANVLTF; DNA: TGTGCCAGCAGTCTGACAGGGACCACGGCCGCCAACGTCCTGACTTTC
size: many; J: TRBJ2-1; D: -; V: TRBV7-8; CDR3: CASSSRRDPKGRNEQFF; DNA: TGTGCCAGCAGCTCGAGACGGGACCCTAAGGGGAGAAATGAGCAGTTCTTC
size: many; J: TRBJ2-6; D: TRBD2; V: TRBV30; CDR3: CAWSFGAGVFGANVLTF; DNA: TGTGCCTGGAGCTTTGGAGCGGGAGTATTTGGGGCCAACGTCCTGACTTTC
size: many; J: TRBJ2-1; D: TRBD2; V: TRBV7-9; CDR3: CASRAGETDEQFF; DNA: TGTGCCAGCCGGGCGGGGGAAACGGATGAGCAGTTCTTC
size: -; J: TRBJ2-7; D: -; V: TRBV24-1; CDR3: CATSGGTRQYF; DNA: TGTGCCACCAGCGGTGGTACGAGGCAGTACTTC
size: many; J: TRBJ2-1; D: -; V: TRBV4-3; CDR3: CASSHYSSLDEQFF; DNA: TGTGCCAGCAGCCACTACTCCTCTCTCGATGAGCAGTTCTTC
size: many; J: TRBJ2-7; D: TRBD2; V: TRBV6-2/TRBV6-3; CDR3: CASRKAGGKYEQYF; DNA: TGTGCCAGCAGGAAAGCGGGAGGAAAATACGAGCAGTACTTC
size: few; J: TRBJ1-1; D: TRBD1; V: TRBV20-1; CDR3: CSADTGGSEAFF; DNA: TGCAGTGCAGATACAGGGGGCAGTGAAGCTTTCTTT
size: -; J: TRBJ1-1; D: TRBD1; V: TRBV6-2/TRBV6-3; CDR3: CASSTRQGWTEAFF; DNA: TGTGCCAGCAGTACCCGACAGGGTTGGACTGAAGCTTTCTTT
size: -; J: TRBJ2-3; D: -; V: TRBV19; CDR3: CASSIQATGSEDTPYF; DNA: TGTGCCAGTAGTATTCAGGCAACAGGGTCGGAAGATACGCCGTATTTT
size: many; J: TRBJ1-6; D: TRBD1; V: TRBV20-1; CDR3: CSAPRGQGFNSPLHF; DNA: TGCAGTGCGCCGCGGGGACAGGGTTTTAATTCACCCCTCCACTTT
size: many; J: TRBJ2-3; D: TRBD1; V: TRBV7-8; CDR3: CASSEPGQGPLNTQYF; DNA: TGTGCCAGCAGCGAGCCGGGACAGGGGCCCCTGAATACGCAGTATTTT
size: many; J: TRBJ2-2; D: TRBD2; V: TRBV5-1; CDR3: CASKLVAGDTGELFF; DNA: TGCGCCAGCAAATTAGTAGCGGGAGACACCGGGGAGCTGTTTTTT
size: many; J: TRBJ2-3; D: -; V: TRBV5-1; CDR3: CASSFGGATDTQYF; DNA: TGCGCCAGCAGCTTTGGCGGGGCCACAGATACGCAGTATTTT
size: many; J: TRBJ2-7; D: -; V: TRBV20-1; CDR3: CSASEQGGPYEQYF; DNA: TGCAGTGCTAGTGAACAGGGAGGGCCCTACGAGCAGTACTTC
size: many; J: TRBJ2-1; D: TRBD2; V: TRBV7-2; CDR3: CASSLWGWGLAVNEQFF; DNA: TGTGCCAGCAGCTTATGGGGGTGGGGACTAGCGGTCAATGAGCAGTTCTTC
size: medium-sized; J: TRBJ2-1; D: -; V: TRBV24-1; CDR3: CATSDAGTADYNEQFF; DNA: TGTGCCACCAGTGATGCCGGGACCGCTGACTACAATGAGCAGTTCTTC
size: many; J: TRBJ2-1; D: TRBD1; V: TRBV24-1; CDR3: CATKQGAQDEQFF; DNA: TGTGCCACTAAGCAGGGGGCCCAGGATGAGCAGTTCTTC
size: many; J: TRBJ2-5; D: -; V: TRBV6-2/TRBV6-3; CDR3: CASNRGGRETQYF; DNA: TGTGCCAGCAACAGAGGGGGGCGAGAGACCCAGTACTTC
size: -; J: TRBJ2-1; D: -; V: TRBV28; CDR3: CAGSFLYNEQFF; DNA: TGTGCCGGCAGTTTCCTCTACAATGAGCAGTTCTTT
size: many; J: TRBJ1-4; D: -; V: TRBV15; CDR3: CATSRGSATNEKLFF; DNA: TGTGCCACCAGCAGGGGAAGCGCAACTAATGAAAAACTGTTTTTT
size: -; J: TRBJ1-1; D: -; V: TRBV2; CDR3: CASRREGSTEAFF; DNA: TGTGCCAGCAGGAGAGAGGGATCCACTGAAGCTTTCTTT
size: -; J: TRBJ1-1; D: -; V: TRBV3-1; CDR3: CASSQGGGVAEAFF; DNA: TGTGCCAGCAGCCAAGGAGGCGGGGTGGCTGAAGCTTTCTTT